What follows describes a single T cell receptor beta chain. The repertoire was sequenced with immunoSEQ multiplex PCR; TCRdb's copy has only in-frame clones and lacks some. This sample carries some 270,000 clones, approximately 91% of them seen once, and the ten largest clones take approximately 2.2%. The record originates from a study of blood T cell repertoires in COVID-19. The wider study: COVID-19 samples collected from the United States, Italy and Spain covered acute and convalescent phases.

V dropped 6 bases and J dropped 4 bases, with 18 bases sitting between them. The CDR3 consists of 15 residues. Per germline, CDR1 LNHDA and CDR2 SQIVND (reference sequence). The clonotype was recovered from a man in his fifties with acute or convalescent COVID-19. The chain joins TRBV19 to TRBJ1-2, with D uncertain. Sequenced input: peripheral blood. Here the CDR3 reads CASRPRGGGSYGYTF. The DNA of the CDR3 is TGTGCCAGTAGGCCCCGGGGAGGAGGGAGCTATGGCTACACCTTC.